Sequencing of this T cell receptor (beta chain) was carried out in a study of T cells in Graves' hyperthyroidism and ophthalmopathy. Study-wide results and limits: In the blood, most expanded thyroid clonotypes above 0.001 appeared as well.

On this clonotype itself: The antigen remains unidentified.

Researchers took RNA transcripts and amplified the TCR beta CDR3 regions from them. First-round RT-PCR targeting the TCR CDR3 was performed with the HTBI primer set. TCRdb re-called the multiplex PCR reads with MiXCR, one entry per CDR3 protein. Of a few hundred thousand distinct CDR3 sequences listed, 20% are singletons. The source of this sequence is a man aged 18 to 29 with Graves' hyperthyroidism. Material for sequencing was blood.

CDR3 in amino acids: CASSSPPVETQYF. DNA of the CDR3: TGTGCCAGCAGTTCCCCTCCGGTGGAGACCCAGTACTTC. The chain uses TRBV27 and TRBJ2-5; D gene unclear. Looked up from germline, CDR1 is MNHEY and CDR2 is SMNVEV (reference sequence). This CDR3 is 13 amino acids long. V lost 4 bases, J lost 5 bases, and 11 bases lay in between.